These T cell receptor beta chains were read from a single sample in a study of blood T cell repertoires in COVID-19. Libraries were prepared by immunoSEQ multiplex PCR; TCRdb keeps only in-frame clonotypes and omits some of them. Seen here are approximately 300,000 clones, more than 70% observed once, and the top ten hold 5% to 7%. The sequencing sample was made of peripheral blood. These receptors were taken from a man younger than 35 who had recovered from COVID-19. Both conserved end residues are part of each CDR3. D genes are given only for firm matches. Clone size is shown for a subset of rows, as once, few, many or a class of expanded clone.

abundance: NA
v_gene: TRBV4-1
d_gene: NA
j_gene: TRBJ2-2
CDR3aa: CASSQSSPFYTGELFF
CDR3nt: TGCGCCAGCAGCCAATCTTCCCCTTTCTACACCGGGGAGCTGTTTTTT

abundance: NA
v_gene: TRBV5-1
d_gene: NA
j_gene: TRBJ2-7
CDR3aa: CASSLGQGPYEQYF
CDR3nt: TGCGCCAGCAGCTTGGGGCAGGGCCCCTACGAGCAGTACTTC

abundance: NA
v_gene: TRBV7-9
d_gene: TRBD1
j_gene: TRBJ2-4
CDR3aa: CASSLEGANIQYF
CDR3nt: TGTGCCAGCAGCCTAGAGGGGGCAAACATTCAGTACTTC

abundance: NA
v_gene: TRBV4-1
d_gene: TRBD1
j_gene: TRBJ2-7
CDR3aa: CASSQAWTGPSYEQYF
CDR3nt: TGCGCCAGCAGCCAAGCCTGGACAGGTCCCTCCTACGAGCAGTACTTC

abundance: once
v_gene: TRBV3-1/TRBV3-2
d_gene: TRBD2
j_gene: TRBJ2-3
CDR3aa: CASSQDPAGGSADTQYF
CDR3nt: TGTGCCAGCAGCCAAGATCCGGCGGGGGGCTCAGCAGATACGCAGTATTTT

abundance: NA
v_gene: TRBV10-3
d_gene: NA
j_gene: TRBJ2-5
CDR3aa: CAISESSGIGETQYF
CDR3nt: TGTGCCATCAGTGAGTCTTCAGGGATCGGGGAGACCCAGTACTTC

abundance: NA
v_gene: TRBV11-2
d_gene: NA
j_gene: TRBJ1-2
CDR3aa: CASSPHGGASYGYTF
CDR3nt: TGTGCCAGCAGCCCCCATGGGGGGGCAAGCTATGGCTACACCTTC

abundance: NA
v_gene: TRBV5-8
d_gene: NA
j_gene: TRBJ2-7
CDR3aa: CASSLSGEQYF
CDR3nt: TGTGCCAGCAGCTTAAGCGGAGAGCAGTACTTC

abundance: NA
v_gene: TRBV29-1
d_gene: NA
j_gene: TRBJ1-1
CDR3aa: CSVEAGPNTEAFF
CDR3nt: TGCAGCGTTGAAGCAGGGCCGAACACTGAAGCTTTCTTT

abundance: NA
v_gene: TRBV18
d_gene: NA
j_gene: TRBJ1-1
CDR3aa: CASSNLGYPEAFF
CDR3nt: TGTGCCAGCTCAAATTTGGGCTACCCTGAAGCTTTCTTT

abundance: NA
v_gene: TRBV4-3
d_gene: NA
j_gene: TRBJ2-7
CDR3aa: CASSHSSRGRPYEQYF
CDR3nt: TGCGCCAGCAGCCACTCCTCCAGGGGACGCCCCTACGAGCAGTACTTC

abundance: NA
v_gene: TRBV19
d_gene: TRBD2
j_gene: TRBJ2-1
CDR3aa: CASNPPGLAGVNEQFF
CDR3nt: TGTGCCAGTAATCCGCCGGGACTAGCGGGAGTGAATGAGCAGTTCTTC

abundance: NA
v_gene: TRBV18
d_gene: NA
j_gene: TRBJ2-5
CDR3aa: CASSPLTKETQYF
CDR3nt: TGTGCCAGCTCACCCCTGACTAAAGAGACCCAGTACTTC

abundance: NA
v_gene: TRBV10-3
d_gene: NA
j_gene: TRBJ1-5
CDR3aa: CAISDKTAGQPQHF
CDR3nt: TGTGCCATCAGTGATAAGACAGCCGGTCAGCCCCAGCATTTT

abundance: NA
v_gene: TRBV7-9
d_gene: TRBD1
j_gene: TRBJ1-1
CDR3aa: CASSLGQGNTEAFF
CDR3nt: TGTGCCAGCAGCTTAGGACAGGGGAACACTGAAGCTTTCTTT

abundance: few
v_gene: TRBV6-5
d_gene: NA
j_gene: TRBJ1-2
CDR3aa: CATRQNYGYTF
CDR3nt: TGTGCCACCCGACAGAACTATGGCTACACCTTC

abundance: NA
v_gene: TRBV19
d_gene: NA
j_gene: TRBJ1-2
CDR3aa: CASSIDPANRTPYGYTF
CDR3nt: TGTGCCAGTAGTATAGACCCCGCCAACAGGACCCCCTATGGCTACACCTTC

abundance: NA
v_gene: TRBV9
d_gene: TRBD1
j_gene: TRBJ1-1
CDR3aa: CASSPLTRDSTMNTEAFF
CDR3nt: TGTGCCAGCAGCCCGCTTACCCGGGACAGCACCATGAACACTGAAGCTTTCTTT

abundance: NA
v_gene: TRBV9
d_gene: TRBD2
j_gene: TRBJ2-1
CDR3aa: CASSPSGGRQDNEQFF
CDR3nt: TGTGCCAGCAGCCCTTCTGGCGGGAGGCAGGACAATGAGCAGTTCTTC

abundance: NA
v_gene: TRBV6-4
d_gene: TRBD1
j_gene: TRBJ2-1
CDR3aa: CASRPNPGQRYNEQFF
CDR3nt: TGTGCCAGCAGACCCAACCCGGGACAGCGTTACAATGAGCAGTTCTTC

abundance: NA
v_gene: TRBV11-3
d_gene: TRBD2
j_gene: TRBJ2-3
CDR3aa: CASSLAAGGDTQYF
CDR3nt: TGTGCCAGCAGCTTAGCCGCGGGAGGGGATACGCAGTATTTT

abundance: NA
v_gene: TRBV11-2
d_gene: NA
j_gene: TRBJ1-1
CDR3aa: CASSLWVVQGKTEAFF
CDR3nt: TGTGCCAGCAGCTTATGGGTAGTGCAGGGGAAGACTGAAGCTTTCTTT

abundance: NA
v_gene: TRBV11-2
d_gene: TRBD2
j_gene: TRBJ2-3
CDR3aa: CASSLFLAGGIDTQYF
CDR3nt: TGTGCCAGCAGCTTATTTCTAGCGGGGGGCATAGATACGCAGTATTTT

abundance: NA
v_gene: TRBV10-3
d_gene: NA
j_gene: TRBJ1-1
CDR3aa: CAISEQGNTEAFF
CDR3nt: TGTGCCATCAGTGAGCAGGGAAACACTGAAGCTTTCTTT

abundance: NA
v_gene: TRBV13
d_gene: TRBD1
j_gene: TRBJ2-7
CDR3aa: CASSTGTGNRYEQYF
CDR3nt: TGTGCCAGCAGCACCGGGACAGGGAATAGGTACGAGCAGTACTTC

abundance: NA
v_gene: TRBV27
d_gene: NA
j_gene: TRBJ1-1
CDR3aa: CASSLGYMNTEAFF
CDR3nt: TGTGCCAGCAGTTTAGGTTACATGAACACTGAAGCTTTCTTT

abundance: once
v_gene: TRBV10-2
d_gene: TRBD1
j_gene: TRBJ2-1
CDR3aa: CASLKPGTGASNEQFF
CDR3nt: TGCGCCAGCCTAAAACCCGGGACAGGGGCTTCCAATGAGCAGTTCTTC

abundance: few
v_gene: TRBV21-1
d_gene: NA
j_gene: TRBJ2-7
CDR3aa: CASSKVPTAEQYF
CDR3nt: TGTGCCAGCAGCAAAGTCCCGACAGCCGAGCAGTACTTC

abundance: NA
v_gene: TRBV10-3
d_gene: TRBD1
j_gene: TRBJ2-3
CDR3aa: CAIEQGAHTSTDTQYF
CDR3nt: TGTGCCATCGAGCAGGGGGCCCATACTAGCACAGATACGCAGTATTTT

abundance: NA
v_gene: TRBV6-2/TRBV6-3
d_gene: NA
j_gene: TRBJ1-6
CDR3aa: CASSYSTSGYNSPLHF
CDR3nt: TGTGCCAGCAGTTACTCGACATCAGGGTATAATTCACCCCTCCACTTT

abundance: NA
v_gene: TRBV29-1
d_gene: NA
j_gene: TRBJ1-1
CDR3aa: CSVDQGNTEAFF
CDR3nt: TGCAGCGTTGATCAGGGGAACACTGAAGCTTTCTTT

abundance: once
v_gene: TRBV6-5
d_gene: TRBD1
j_gene: TRBJ1-2
CDR3aa: CASSPDRGYGYTF
CDR3nt: TGTGCCAGCAGTCCAGACAGGGGATATGGCTACACCTTC

abundance: NA
v_gene: TRBV2
d_gene: TRBD1
j_gene: TRBJ1-3
CDR3aa: CASRGQDRVGNTIYF
CDR3nt: TGTGCCAGCCGGGGCCAGGACAGGGTCGGAAACACCATATATTTT

abundance: NA
v_gene: TRBV12-5
d_gene: NA
j_gene: TRBJ1-4
CDR3aa: CASGLGGRETYEKLFF
CDR3nt: TGTGCTAGTGGTTTGGGGGGGAGGGAAACTTATGAAAAACTGTTTTTT

abundance: NA
v_gene: TRBV9
d_gene: TRBD2
j_gene: TRBJ2-3
CDR3aa: CASSAIAGGTDTQYF
CDR3nt: TGTGCCAGCAGCGCGATAGCGGGAGGCACAGATACGCAGTATTTT

abundance: once
v_gene: TRBV4-3
d_gene: TRBD1
j_gene: TRBJ1-1
CDR3aa: CASSPDYGQGVANTEAFF
CDR3nt: TGCGCCAGCAGCCCCGATTACGGACAGGGGGTCGCGAACACTGAAGCTTTCTTT

abundance: NA
v_gene: TRBV28
d_gene: NA
j_gene: TRBJ2-4
CDR3aa: CASSLLTLARKNIQYF
CDR3nt: TGTGCCAGCAGTTTATTAACGCTCGCCAGAAAAAACATTCAGTACTTC

abundance: NA
v_gene: TRBV27
d_gene: NA
j_gene: TRBJ2-3
CDR3aa: CASKIYAGAPDTQYF
CDR3nt: TGTGCCAGCAAAATTTATGCAGGGGCCCCAGATACGCAGTATTTT

abundance: NA
v_gene: TRBV19
d_gene: NA
j_gene: TRBJ1-1
CDR3aa: CASSIGSRGTNTEAFF
CDR3nt: TGTGCCAGTAGTATAGGGTCAAGGGGAACAAACACTGAAGCTTTCTTT

abundance: NA
v_gene: TRBV6-1
d_gene: TRBD2
j_gene: TRBJ2-7
CDR3aa: CASSESAWEGQYF
CDR3nt: TGTGCCAGCAGTGAAAGCGCATGGGAGGGGCAGTACTTC

abundance: NA
v_gene: TRBV4-2
d_gene: TRBD2
j_gene: TRBJ2-1
CDR3aa: CASSQVTSGGANEQFF
CDR3nt: TGTGCCAGCAGCCAGGTCACTAGCGGGGGGGCGAATGAGCAGTTCTTC